The TCR beta chain described here comes from a study of CD8 T cells in Susac syndrome. The CDR3 has 12 residues. Trimming cost V 1 base and J 6 bases, with 7 bases left between them. CDR1 is LNHDA and CDR2 is SQIVND in the germline V gene (reference sequence). With random hexamers, reverse transcription was performed on about 0.5 to 1 ug of RNA. Using its own MiXCR run on the immunoSEQ multiplex PCR reads, TCRdb lists one record per CDR3 protein. The table records some 300,000 distinct CDR3 sequences, 85% of them present only once. Peripheral blood CD8+ and CD4+ T cells were profiled by TCR beta sequencing.

What was sequenced was CD8+ T cells from PBMCs. The sequence was obtained from a human donor with multiple sclerosis. J is TRBJ2-7 and V is TRBV19, with D hard to call. The CDR3 loop is CASSIGNLEQYF. The CDR3 region has the DNA TGTGCCAGTAGTATAGGGAATCTCGAGCAGTACTTC.